This is a list of T cell receptor beta chains from one sample in a study of blood T cell repertoires in COVID-19. Produced via immunoSEQ multiplex PCR; TCRdb's table is partial and in-frame only. The sample holds a few hundred thousand clones, 70% to 90% seen once. Sequenced material: PBMCs or T cells enriched from blood (not recorded which). These receptors all come from a woman in her thirties or forties with acute COVID-19. CDR3s include the opening cysteine and the closing phenylalanine or tryptophan. A D gene is named only where the DNA matches it firmly. Expanded clones get a size class; other rows say once, few or many, or leave the size out.

J | V | size | D | CDR3 | DNA
TRBJ1-4 | TRBV13 | . | TRBD1 | CASSQGQGFGKLFF | TGTGCCAGCAGCCAAGGACAGGGGTTTGGAAAACTGTTTTTT
TRBJ2-5 | TRBV4-1 | . | . | CASSQGYSIQETQYF | TGCGCCAGCAGCCAAGGATACTCTATCCAAGAGACCCAGTACTTC
TRBJ1-1 | TRBV6-2/TRBV6-3 | . | . | CASSYDGYSLEAFF | TGTGCCAGCAGTTACGATGGGTACAGCCTTGAAGCTTTCTTT
TRBJ1-6 | TRBV5-1 | . | . | CASSLAGYSPLHF | TGCGCCAGCAGCTTGGCGGGATATTCACCCCTCCACTTT
TRBJ2-3 | TRBV18 | . | TRBD1 | CASSPPTGTDTQYF | TGTGCCAGCTCACCACCGACAGGGACAGATACGCAGTATTTT
TRBJ1-6 | TRBV2 | . | . | CASTPKDGLGSPLHF | TGTGCCAGCACACCCAAAGATGGACTGGGCTCACCCCTCCACTTT
TRBJ1-1 | TRBV2 | . | TRBD1 | CASGEDRMNTEAFF | TGTGCCAGCGGGGAGGACAGGATGAACACTGAAGCTTTCTTT
TRBJ1-5 | TRBV15 | . | . | CAISRRNQPQHF | TGTGCCATCTCGCGGCGCAATCAGCCCCAGCATTTT
TRBJ2-5 | TRBV3-1/TRBV3-2 | . | . | CASSQDGPLPTQETQYF | TGTGCCAGCAGCCAAGATGGGCCGCTACCAACCCAAGAGACCCAGTACTTC
TRBJ2-3 | TRBV24-1 | few | . | CATSDFQSGDTQYF | TGTGCCACCAGTGACTTCCAAAGCGGTGATACGCAGTATTTT
TRBJ1-5 | TRBV18 | once | TRBD1 | CASSPRPGTEDNQPQHF | TGTGCCAGCTCACCTAGACCCGGGACAGAAGACAATCAGCCCCAGCATTTT